This T cell receptor beta chain was identified in a study of T cell responses to AZD1222 COVID-19 vaccine. With regard to this clone: What it binds is unknown.

This CDR3 has 17 residues. CDR1 and CDR2 from the germline V gene are SGDLS and YYNGEE. V gave up 3 bases and J gave up 2 bases; unmatched junction bases: 6. Study conclusions and caveats: Regions 160-218 and 743-854 dominated among vaccine-associated CD4 TCRs spanning spike.

Produced via immunoSEQ multiplex PCR; TCRdb's table is partial and in-frame only. This table holds 150,000 to 180,000 clones, 86% found once. The sample here was peripheral blood, taken on day 0 of MenACWY control vaccination. The TCR comes from an adult in good health. The rearrangement joins TRBV9 to TRBJ2-6; 9 bases line up with TRBD1. The CDR3 protein is CASSAPGTGTGANVLTF. CDR3 bases: TGTGCCAGCAGCGCCCCCGGGACAGGGACTGGGGCCAACGTCCTGACTTTC. Drawing the rest from reference TRBV9 and TRBJ2-6, the complete variable domain is DSGVTQTPKHLITATGQRVTLRCSPRSGDLSVYWYQQSLDQGLQFLIQYYNGEERAKGNILERFSAQQFPDLHSELNLSSLELGDSALYFCASSAPGTGTGANVLTFGAGSRLTVL.